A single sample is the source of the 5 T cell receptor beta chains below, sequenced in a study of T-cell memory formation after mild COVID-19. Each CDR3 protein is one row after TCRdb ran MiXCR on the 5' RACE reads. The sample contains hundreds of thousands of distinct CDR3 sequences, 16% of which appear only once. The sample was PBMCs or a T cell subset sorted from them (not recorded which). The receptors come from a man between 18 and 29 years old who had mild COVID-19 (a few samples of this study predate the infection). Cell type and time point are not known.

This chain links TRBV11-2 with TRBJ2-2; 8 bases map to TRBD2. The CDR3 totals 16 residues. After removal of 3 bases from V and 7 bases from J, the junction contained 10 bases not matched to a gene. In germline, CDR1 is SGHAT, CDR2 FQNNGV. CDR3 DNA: TGTGCCAGCAGCTTCGGAGCGGGGGTCCTCGGCGGGGAGCTGTTTTTT. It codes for CASSFGAGVLGGELFF. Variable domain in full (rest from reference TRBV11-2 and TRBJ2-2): EAGVAQSPRYKIIEKRQSVAFWCNPISGHATLYWYQQILGQGPKLLIQFQNNGVVDDSQLPKDRFSAERLKGVDSTLKIQPAKLEDSAVYLCASSFGAGVLGGELFFGEGSRLTVL.

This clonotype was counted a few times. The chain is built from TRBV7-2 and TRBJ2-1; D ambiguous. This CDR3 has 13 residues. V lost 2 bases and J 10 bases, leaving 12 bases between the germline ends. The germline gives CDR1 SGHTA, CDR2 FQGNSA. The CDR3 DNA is TGTGCCAGCAGCTTAAGGTACGGCGGCGAGCAGTTCTTC. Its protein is CASSLRYGGEQFF.

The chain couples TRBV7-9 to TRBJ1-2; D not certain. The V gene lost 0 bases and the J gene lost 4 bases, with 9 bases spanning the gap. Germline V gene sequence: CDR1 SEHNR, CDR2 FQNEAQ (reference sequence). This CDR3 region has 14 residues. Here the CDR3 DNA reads TGTGCCAGCAGCTTAGCGACGAATTCCTATGGCTACACCTTC. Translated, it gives CASSLATNSYGYTF.

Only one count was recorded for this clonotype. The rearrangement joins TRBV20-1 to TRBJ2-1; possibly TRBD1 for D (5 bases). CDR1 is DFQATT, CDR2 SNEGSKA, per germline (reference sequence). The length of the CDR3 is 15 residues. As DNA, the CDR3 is TGCAGGCTAGGGGAATTGGCCCTACCTCCCAATGAGCAGTTCTTC. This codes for CRLGELALPPNEQFF.

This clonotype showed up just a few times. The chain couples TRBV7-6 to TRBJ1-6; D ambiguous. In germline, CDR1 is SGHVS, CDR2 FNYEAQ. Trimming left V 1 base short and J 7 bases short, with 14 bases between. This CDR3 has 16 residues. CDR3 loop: CASSLGNRALNSPLHF. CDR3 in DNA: TGTGCCAGCAGCTTAGGAAACCGGGCCCTAAATTCACCCCTCCACTTT.